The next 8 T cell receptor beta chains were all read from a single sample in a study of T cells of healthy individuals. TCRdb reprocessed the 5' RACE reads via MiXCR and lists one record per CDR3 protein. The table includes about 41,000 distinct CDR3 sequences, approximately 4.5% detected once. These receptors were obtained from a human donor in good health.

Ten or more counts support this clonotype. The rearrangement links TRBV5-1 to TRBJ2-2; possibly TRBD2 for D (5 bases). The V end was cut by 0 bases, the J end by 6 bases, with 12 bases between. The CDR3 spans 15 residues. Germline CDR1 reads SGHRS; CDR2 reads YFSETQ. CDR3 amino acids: CASSLAASNPGELFF. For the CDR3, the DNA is TGCGCCAGCAGCTTGGCCGCTAGCAACCCCGGGGAGCTGTTTTTT.

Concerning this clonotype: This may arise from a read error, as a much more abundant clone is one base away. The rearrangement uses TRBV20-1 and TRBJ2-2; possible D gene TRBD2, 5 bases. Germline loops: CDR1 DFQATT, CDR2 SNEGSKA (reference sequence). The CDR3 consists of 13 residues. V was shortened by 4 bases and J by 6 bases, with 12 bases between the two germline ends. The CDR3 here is CSAKRSVAGELFF. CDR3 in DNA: TGCAGTGCTAAGCGGTCAGTGGCCGGGGAGCTGTTTTTT.

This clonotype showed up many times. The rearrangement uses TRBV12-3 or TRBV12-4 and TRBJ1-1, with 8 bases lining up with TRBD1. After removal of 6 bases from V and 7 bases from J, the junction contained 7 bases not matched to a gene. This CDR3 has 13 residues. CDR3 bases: TGTGCCAGCAGCCCACAGGGGGTTGGTGAAGCTTTCTTT. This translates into CASSPQGVGEAFF.

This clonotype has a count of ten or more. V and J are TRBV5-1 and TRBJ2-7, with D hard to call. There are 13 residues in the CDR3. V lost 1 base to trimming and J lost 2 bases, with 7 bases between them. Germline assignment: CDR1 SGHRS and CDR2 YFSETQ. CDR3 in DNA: TGCGCCAGCAGCTTGTGGCCGGCCTACGAGCAGTACTTC. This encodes CASSLWPAYEQYF.

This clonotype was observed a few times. The CDR3 sequence is CSARPLPVQETQYF. The CDR3, as DNA: TGCAGTGCTAGACCGCTGCCGGTACAAGAGACCCAGTACTTC. The rearrangement links TRBV20-1 to TRBJ2-5; D gene uncertain. V was shortened by 2 bases and J by 2 bases, with 12 bases between the two germline ends. This CDR3 has 14 amino acids. Germline lookup yields CDR1 DFQATT and CDR2 SNEGSKA (reference sequence).

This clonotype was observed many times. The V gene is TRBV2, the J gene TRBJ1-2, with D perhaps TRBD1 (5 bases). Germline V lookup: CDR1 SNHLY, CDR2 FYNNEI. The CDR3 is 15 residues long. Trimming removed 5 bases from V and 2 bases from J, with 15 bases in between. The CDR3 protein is CASSSRVQSNYGYTF. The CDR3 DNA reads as TGTGCCAGCAGTTCCAGGGTTCAGTCCAACTATGGCTACACCTTC. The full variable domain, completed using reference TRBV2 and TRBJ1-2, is EPEVTQTPSHQVTQMGQEVILRCVPISNHLYFYWYRQILGQKVEFLVSFYNNEISEKSEIFDDQFSVERPDGSNFTLKIRSTKLEDSAMYFCASSSRVQSNYGYTFGSGTRLTVV.

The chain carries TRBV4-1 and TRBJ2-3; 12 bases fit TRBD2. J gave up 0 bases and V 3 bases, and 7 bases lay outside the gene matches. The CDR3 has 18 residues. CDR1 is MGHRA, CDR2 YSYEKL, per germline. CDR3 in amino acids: CASSQRLAGGRSTDTQYF. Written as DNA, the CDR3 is TGCGCCAGCAGCCAGAGGCTAGCGGGGGGGCGAAGCACAGATACGCAGTATTTT.

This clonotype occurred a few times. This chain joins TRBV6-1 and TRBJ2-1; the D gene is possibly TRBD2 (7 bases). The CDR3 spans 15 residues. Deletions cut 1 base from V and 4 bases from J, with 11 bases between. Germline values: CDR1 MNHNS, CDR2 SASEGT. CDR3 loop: CASSEGAGAYNEQFF. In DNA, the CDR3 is TGTGCCAGCAGTGAAGGGGCGGGGGCTTACAATGAGCAGTTCTTC.